This TCR beta chain appears in the sequencing data of a study of T cells after yellow fever vaccination. Study results and limitations: Abundant bulk-derived clonotypes could contaminate FACS-sorted repertoires. Post-booster repertoires again held most primary-vaccination clones (about 95% CD4, 88% CD8).

They built TCR cDNA with 5'RACE template switching, a step that put in a universal primer site and UMIs. Using its own MiXCR run on the 5' RACE reads, TCRdb lists one record per CDR3 protein. There are some 500,000 distinct CDR3 sequences in the sample; 13% occur only once, and about 14% lies in the top ten. CDR3 length: 13 residues. CDR1 and CDR2 (germline): ENHRY, SYGVKD. The V and J ends lost 8 bases and 2 bases respectively, with 11 bases between them. This clonotype was observed a few times. The antigen is not known. The source material was PBMCs, sampled on the day of the yellow fever booster vaccination. This TCR was sampled from a man younger than 45 who received the YFV17D yellow fever vaccine. V is TRBV10-3 and J is TRBJ2-3; D is undetermined. Here the CDR3 DNA reads TGTGCCATCGGAACGGCAAACACAGATACGCAGTATTTT. It codes for CAIGTANTDTQYF.